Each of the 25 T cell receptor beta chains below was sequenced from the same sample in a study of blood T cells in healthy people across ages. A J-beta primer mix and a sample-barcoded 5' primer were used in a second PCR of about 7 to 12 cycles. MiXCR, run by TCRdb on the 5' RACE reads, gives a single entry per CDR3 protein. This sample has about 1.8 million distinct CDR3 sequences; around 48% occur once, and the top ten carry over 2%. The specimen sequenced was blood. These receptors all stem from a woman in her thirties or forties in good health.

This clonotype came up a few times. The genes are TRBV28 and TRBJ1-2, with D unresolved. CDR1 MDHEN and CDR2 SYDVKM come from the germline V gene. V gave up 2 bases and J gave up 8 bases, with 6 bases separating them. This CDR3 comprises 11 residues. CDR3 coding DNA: TGTGCCAGCAGTTTAGCTCGGGGCTACACCTTC. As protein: CASSLARGYTF.

The CDR3: CASSYGTGPSNYGYTF. CDR3 in DNA: TGTGCCAGCAGCTACGGGACAGGGCCGTCGAACTATGGCTACACCTTC. V usage is TRBV12-3 or TRBV12-4 and J usage is TRBJ1-2; 9 nucleotides match TRBD1. CDR3 length equals 16 residues. Trimming at V came to 6 bases and at J to 2 bases, leaving 10 bases not matched to a gene.

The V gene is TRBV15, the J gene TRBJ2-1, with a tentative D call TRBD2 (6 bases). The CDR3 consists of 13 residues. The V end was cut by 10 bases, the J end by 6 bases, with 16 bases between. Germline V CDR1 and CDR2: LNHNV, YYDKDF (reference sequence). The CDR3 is CAIGDRGINEQFF. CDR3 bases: TGTGCCATTGGGGATCGGGGGATCAATGAGCAGTTCTTC.

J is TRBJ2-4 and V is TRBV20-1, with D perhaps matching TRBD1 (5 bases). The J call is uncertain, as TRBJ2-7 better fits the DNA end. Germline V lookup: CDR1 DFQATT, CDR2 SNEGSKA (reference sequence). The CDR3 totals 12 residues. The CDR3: CSANKQAYEQYF. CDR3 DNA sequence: TGCAGTGCGAATAAACAGGCCTACGAGCAGTACTTC.

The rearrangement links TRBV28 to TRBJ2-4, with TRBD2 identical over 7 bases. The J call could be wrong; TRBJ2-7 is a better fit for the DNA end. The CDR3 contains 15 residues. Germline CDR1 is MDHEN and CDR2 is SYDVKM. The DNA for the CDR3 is TGTGCCAGCAGTTCCCCGGCAGGGAGGGACTACGAGCAGTACTTC. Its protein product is CASSSPAGRDYEQYF.

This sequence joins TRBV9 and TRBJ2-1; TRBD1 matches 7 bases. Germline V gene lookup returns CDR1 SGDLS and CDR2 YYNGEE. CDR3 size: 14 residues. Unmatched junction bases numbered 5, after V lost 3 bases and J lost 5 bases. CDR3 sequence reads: CASSAQGDHNEQFF. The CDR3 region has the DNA TGTGCCAGCAGCGCGCAGGGGGACCACAATGAGCAGTTCTTC.

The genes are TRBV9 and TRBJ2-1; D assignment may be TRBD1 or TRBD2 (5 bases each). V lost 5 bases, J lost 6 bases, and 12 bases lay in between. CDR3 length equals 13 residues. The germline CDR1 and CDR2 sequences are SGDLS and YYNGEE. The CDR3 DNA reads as TGTGCCAGCAGTACCGGGGCGACCAATGAGCAGTTCTTC. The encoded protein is CASSTGATNEQFF.

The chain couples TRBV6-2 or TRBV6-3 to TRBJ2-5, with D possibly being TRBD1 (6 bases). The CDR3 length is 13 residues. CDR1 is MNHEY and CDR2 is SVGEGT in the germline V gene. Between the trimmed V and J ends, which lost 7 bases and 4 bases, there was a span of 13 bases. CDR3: CASMDSGRETQYF. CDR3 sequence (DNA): TGTGCCAGCATGGACAGTGGAAGAGAGACCCAGTACTTC.

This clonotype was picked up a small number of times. The chain's CDR3 is CASSLGRVGANEQFF. The CDR3, as DNA: TGTGCCAGCAGCTTGGGACGTGTAGGGGCTAATGAGCAGTTCTTC. The chain uses TRBV7-8 and TRBJ2-1; either TRBD1 or TRBD2 may supply D (5 bases each). The CDR3 length is 15 residues. Germline V gene data show CDR1 as SGHVS and CDR2 as FQNEAQ. V was shortened by 3 bases and J by 7 bases, with 16 bases between the two germline ends.

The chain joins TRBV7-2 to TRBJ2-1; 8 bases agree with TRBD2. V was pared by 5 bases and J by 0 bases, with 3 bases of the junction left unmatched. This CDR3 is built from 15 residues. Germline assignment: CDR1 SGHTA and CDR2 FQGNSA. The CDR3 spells CASSLSGNSYNEQFF. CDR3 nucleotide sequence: TGTGCCAGCAGCCTTAGCGGGAACTCCTACAATGAGCAGTTCTTC.

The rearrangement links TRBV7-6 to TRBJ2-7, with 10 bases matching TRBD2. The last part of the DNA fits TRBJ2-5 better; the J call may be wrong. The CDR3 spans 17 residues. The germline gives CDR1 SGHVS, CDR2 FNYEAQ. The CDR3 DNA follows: TGTGCCAGCAGCTTAGCGGGTGGGGCTAGCGGGGGAGAGACCCAGTACTTC. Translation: CASSLAGGASGGETQYF.

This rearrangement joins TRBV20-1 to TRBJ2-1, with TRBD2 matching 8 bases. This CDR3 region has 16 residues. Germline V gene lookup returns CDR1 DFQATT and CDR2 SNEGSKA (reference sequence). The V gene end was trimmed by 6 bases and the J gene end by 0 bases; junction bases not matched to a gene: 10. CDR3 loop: CSAPGLAGSSYNEQFF. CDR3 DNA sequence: TGCAGTGCCCCGGGATTAGCGGGGAGCTCCTACAATGAGCAGTTCTTC.

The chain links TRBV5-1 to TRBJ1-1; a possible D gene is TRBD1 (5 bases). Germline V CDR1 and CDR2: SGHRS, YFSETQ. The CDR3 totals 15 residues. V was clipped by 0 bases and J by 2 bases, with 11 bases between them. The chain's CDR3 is CASSLALRANTEAFF. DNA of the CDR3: TGCGCCAGCAGCTTGGCCCTCAGGGCTAACACTGAAGCTTTCTTT.

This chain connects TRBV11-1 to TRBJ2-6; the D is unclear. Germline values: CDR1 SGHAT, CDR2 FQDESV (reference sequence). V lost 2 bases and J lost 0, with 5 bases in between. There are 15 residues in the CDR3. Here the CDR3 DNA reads TGTGCCAGCAGCTTACAGATCTCTGGGGCCAACGTCCTGACTTTC. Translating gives CASSLQISGANVLTF.

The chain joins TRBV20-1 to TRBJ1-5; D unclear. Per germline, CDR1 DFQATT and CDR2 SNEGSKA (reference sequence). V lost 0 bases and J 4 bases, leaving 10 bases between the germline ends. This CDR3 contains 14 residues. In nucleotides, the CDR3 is TGCAGTGCTAGAGATTTCGGAGAGAATCAGCCCCAGCATTTT. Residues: CSARDFGENQPQHF.

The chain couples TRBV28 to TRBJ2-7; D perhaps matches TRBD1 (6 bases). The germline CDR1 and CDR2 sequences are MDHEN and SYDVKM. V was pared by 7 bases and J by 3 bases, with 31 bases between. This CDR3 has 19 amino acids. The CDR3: CASTQTGLLNQGRYYEQYF. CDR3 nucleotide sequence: TGTGCCAGCACTCAGACGGGGTTACTTAATCAGGGGAGATACTACGAGCAGTACTTC.

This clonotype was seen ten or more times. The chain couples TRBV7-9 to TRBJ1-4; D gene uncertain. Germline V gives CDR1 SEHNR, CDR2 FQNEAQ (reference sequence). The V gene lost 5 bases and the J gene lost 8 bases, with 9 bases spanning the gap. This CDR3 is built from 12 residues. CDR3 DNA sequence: TGTGCCAGCAGCCCCGGAGGGGAAAAACTGTTTTTT. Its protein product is CASSPGGEKLFF. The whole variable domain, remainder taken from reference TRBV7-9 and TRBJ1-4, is DTGVSQNPRHKITKRGQNVTFRCDPISEHNRLYWYRQTLGQGPEFLTYFQNEAQLEKSRLLSDRFSAERPKGSFSTLEIQRTEQGDSAMYLCASSPGGEKLFFGSGTQLSVL.

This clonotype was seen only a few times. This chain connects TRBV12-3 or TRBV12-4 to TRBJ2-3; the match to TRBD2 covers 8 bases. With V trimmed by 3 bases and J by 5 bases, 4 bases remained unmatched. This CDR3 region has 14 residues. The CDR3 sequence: CASSFSLAGDTQYF. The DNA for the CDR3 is TGTGCCAGCAGTTTTTCCCTAGCGGGAGATACGCAGTATTTT.

In DNA form, the CDR3 reads TGTGCCAGCAGCGCGAACAGGGGAGAGGATGGCTACACCTTC. Amino acid sequence: CASSANRGEDGYTF. V gene TRBV9 combines with J gene TRBJ1-2, with 7 bases fitting TRBD1. V gave up 3 bases and J gave up 6 bases; unmatched junction bases: 8. The CDR3 is made up of 14 amino acids. Germline-derived CDR1 and CDR2 are SGDLS and YYNGEE.

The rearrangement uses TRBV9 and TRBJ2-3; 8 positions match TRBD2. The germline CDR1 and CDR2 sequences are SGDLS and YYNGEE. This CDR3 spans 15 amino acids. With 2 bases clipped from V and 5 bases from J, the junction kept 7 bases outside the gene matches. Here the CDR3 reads CASSVSRGGRDTQYF. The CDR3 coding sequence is TGTGCCAGCAGCGTTTCCCGGGGGGGCAGAGATACGCAGTATTTT.

CDR3 nucleotide sequence: TGTGCCAGCGACAGGGGATTCGACACTGAAGCTTTCTTT. It is translated as CASDRGFDTEAFF. The chain uses TRBV7-2 and TRBJ1-1; 8 nucleotides agree with TRBD1. The CDR3 length is 13 residues. The germline CDR1 and CDR2 sequences are SGHTA and FQGNSA. With 8 bases clipped from V and 3 bases from J, the junction kept 5 bases outside the gene matches.

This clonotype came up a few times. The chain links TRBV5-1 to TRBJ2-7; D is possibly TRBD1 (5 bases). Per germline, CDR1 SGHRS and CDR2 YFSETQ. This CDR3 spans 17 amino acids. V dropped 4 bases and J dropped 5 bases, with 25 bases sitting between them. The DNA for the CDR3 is TGCGCCAGCAGCCAAACCGGTAGTAGGGGCAGTGGCGACGAGCAGTACTTC. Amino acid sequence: CASSQTGSRGSGDEQYF.

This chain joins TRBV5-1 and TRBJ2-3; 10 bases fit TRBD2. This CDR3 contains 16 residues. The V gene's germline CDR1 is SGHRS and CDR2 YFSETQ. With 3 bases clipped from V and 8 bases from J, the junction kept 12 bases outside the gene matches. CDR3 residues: CASSSDSGRVLGTQYF. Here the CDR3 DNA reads TGCGCCAGCAGCTCCGACAGCGGGAGGGTCCTCGGTACGCAGTATTTT.

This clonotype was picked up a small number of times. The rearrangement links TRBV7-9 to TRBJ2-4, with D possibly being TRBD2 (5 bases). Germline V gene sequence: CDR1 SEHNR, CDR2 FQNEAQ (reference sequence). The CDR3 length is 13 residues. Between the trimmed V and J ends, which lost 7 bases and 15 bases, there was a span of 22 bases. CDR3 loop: CASTDRLLDSPYF. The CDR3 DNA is TGTGCCAGCACCGATCGACTATTAGATTCTCCGTACTTC.

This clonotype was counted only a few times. The CDR3 region is CSASLPGANYGYTF. As DNA, the CDR3 is TGCAGTGCTAGTCTACCGGGGGCAAACTATGGCTACACCTTC. This chain links TRBV20-1 with TRBJ1-2; a weak D match, TRBD1 (6 bases). The V gene lost 3 bases and the J gene lost 2 bases, with 13 bases spanning the gap. The germline CDR1 and CDR2 sequences are DFQATT and SNEGSKA (reference sequence). CDR3 size: 14 residues.